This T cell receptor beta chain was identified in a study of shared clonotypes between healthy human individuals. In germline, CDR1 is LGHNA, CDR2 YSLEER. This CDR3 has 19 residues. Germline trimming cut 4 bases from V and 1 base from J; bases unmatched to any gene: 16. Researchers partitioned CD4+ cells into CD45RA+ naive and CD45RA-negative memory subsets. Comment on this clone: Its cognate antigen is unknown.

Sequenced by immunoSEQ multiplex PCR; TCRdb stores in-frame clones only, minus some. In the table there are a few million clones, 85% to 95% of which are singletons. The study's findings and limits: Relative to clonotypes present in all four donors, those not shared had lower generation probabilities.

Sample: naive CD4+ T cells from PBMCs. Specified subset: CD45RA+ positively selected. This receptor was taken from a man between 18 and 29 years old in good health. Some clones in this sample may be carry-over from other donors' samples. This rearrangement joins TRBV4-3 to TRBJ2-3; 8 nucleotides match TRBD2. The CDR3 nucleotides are TGCGCCAGCAGCCCCCCCGAGGGGCCTAGCGGGCCACGCACAGATACGCAGTATTTT. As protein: CASSPPEGPSGPRTDTQYF.